A selection of T cell receptor beta chains follows, all from one sample in a study of shared clonotypes between healthy human individuals. TCRdb's table, derived via immunoSEQ multiplex PCR, lists solely in-frame clones and lacks some. Among 1.5 million to 2.5 million clones listed, around 96% were seen once. The sequencing sample was made of naive CD8+ T cells sorted from blood. Source of these receptors: a young man in good health. CDR3s include the opening cysteine and the closing phenylalanine or tryptophan. A D gene is named only where the DNA matches it firmly. Clone sizes are given selectively: once, few, many, or a class where the clone is expanded.

DNA | CDR3 | J | size | V | D
TGCGCCAGCAGCCAAGCGTGGAGGGCGGAATATGAAAAACTGTTTTTT | CASSQAWRAEYEKLFF | TRBJ1-4 | NA | TRBV4-3 | NA
TGTGCTAGCAGCCAGCGGGACGGCTACGAGCAGTACTTC | CASSQRDGYEQYF | TRBJ2-7 | NA | TRBV7-7 | TRBD2
TGTGCCAGCAGTGAACGTTGGACGGGGGGTGAGACCCAGTACTTC | CASSERWTGGETQYF | TRBJ2-5 | NA | TRBV6-1 | TRBD2
TGTGCCATCAGTGAGTCCGGACAGGGCACAGATACGCAGTATTTT | CAISESGQGTDTQYF | TRBJ2-3 | NA | TRBV10-3 | TRBD1
TGTGCCAGCACCCACGGGTCCTACGAGCAGTACTTC | CASTHGSYEQYF | TRBJ2-7 | NA | TRBV7-2 | NA
TGTGCCAGCAGCTTTAGCGGCGGCACAGATACGCAGTATTTT | CASSFSGGTDTQYF | TRBJ2-3 | NA | TRBV5-6 | NA
TGTGCCACCAGCAGAGATCTTGGTAGCTACAATGAGCAGTTCTTC | CATSRDLGSYNEQFF | TRBJ2-1 | NA | TRBV15 | NA
TGTGCCAGCAGTTCCACTCCACAGGGAATCTATGGCTACACCTTC | CASSSTPQGIYGYTF | TRBJ1-2 | NA | TRBV28 | NA
TGTGCCAGCAGTCTAGGACGGATTGCTGCTGGCGAGCAGTACTTC | CASSLGRIAAGEQYF | TRBJ2-7 | NA | TRBV27 | NA
TGCGCCAGCAGCCAAAGGGGGGATCTGCCAGAGACCCAGTACTTC | CASSQRGDLPETQYF | TRBJ2-5 | NA | TRBV4-1 | NA
TGTGCCAGCAGAATAGGGAACACTGAAGCTTTCTTT | CASRIGNTEAFF | TRBJ1-1 | NA | TRBV27 | NA
TGTGCCAGCAGCCCATGGGACAGGGAAGACTCTGGAAACACCATATATTTT | CASSPWDREDSGNTIYF | TRBJ1-3 | NA | TRBV11-2 | TRBD1
TGTGCCAGCAGCATGACTAGAGACCACTACGAGCAGTACTTC | CASSMTRDHYEQYF | TRBJ2-7 | NA | TRBV5-6 | NA
TGTGCCAGCTGGGGGGGAGGTGACAAAGATACGCAGTATTTT | CASWGGGDKDTQYF | TRBJ2-3 | NA | TRBV28 | TRBD2
TGTGCCAGCAGCTTAGATCACAGCTCCTACGAGCAGTACTTC | CASSLDHSSYEQYF | TRBJ2-7 | NA | TRBV7-9 | NA
TGTGCCAGCAGTGAAGCCCAGACTAGCGGGAGCTACGAGCAGTACTTC | CASSEAQTSGSYEQYF | TRBJ2-7 | NA | TRBV6-1 | TRBD2
TGTGCCAGTAGTATGGTGCTAGCGGGAGTCCACGAGCAGTACTTC | CASSMVLAGVHEQYF | TRBJ2-7 | NA | TRBV19 | TRBD2
TGTGCCAGCAGTGAAGGGCAGAATGAGCAGTTCTTC | CASSEGQNEQFF | TRBJ2-1 | NA | TRBV2 | NA
TGTGCCAGCAGCTTAAGCCCCAGCTACTACGAGCAGTACTTC | CASSLSPSYYEQYF | TRBJ2-7 | NA | TRBV11-2 | NA
TGTGCCAGCAATCCCCAGACTAGCGGGGTGGGAGATACGCAGTATTTT | CASNPQTSGVGDTQYF | TRBJ2-3 | NA | TRBV27 | TRBD2
TGTGCCAGCAACCCTTCTAGCTCCTACAATGAGCAGTTCTTC | CASNPSSSYNEQFF | TRBJ2-1 | NA | TRBV27 | NA
TGTGCCAGCAGCCGAATGGGTGGGTACTACACCTTC | CASSRMGGYYTF | TRBJ1-2 | NA | TRBV16 | NA
TGTGCCAGCAGCTTGGGGCCCAACCCCAATCAGCCCCAGCATTTT | CASSLGPNPNQPQHF | TRBJ1-5 | NA | TRBV5-6 | NA
TGTGCCAGCAGCTTATCCGGGAGGCCCACCTACGAGCAGTACTTC | CASSLSGRPTYEQYF | TRBJ2-7 | NA | TRBV11-2 | TRBD2
TGTGCCAGCAGTTTATCGTATTGGGCTGCCCGAAGCACAGATACGCAGTATTTT | CASSLSYWAARSTDTQYF | TRBJ2-3 | NA | TRBV27 | NA
TGTGCCTGGAGTGTATGGGGAAACCCCTACGAGCAGTACTTC | CAWSVWGNPYEQYF | TRBJ2-7 | NA | TRBV30 | NA
TGCGCCAGGGATCCGGACAGGGGAACCTACGAGCAGTACTTC | CARDPDRGTYEQYF | TRBJ2-7 | NA | TRBV10-1 | TRBD1
TGCGCCAGCAGCCAAGAGGACAGGGCCCCCTATGGCTACACCTTC | CASSQEDRAPYGYTF | TRBJ1-2 | NA | TRBV4-1 | TRBD1
TGTGCCAGCAGCGCCACTGGTAACGATGAGCAGTTCTTC | CASSATGNDEQFF | TRBJ2-1 | NA | TRBV9 | NA
TGCGCCAGCAGCCAAGATTGGGGGGGCCTCTATGGCTACACCTTC | CASSQDWGGLYGYTF | TRBJ1-2 | NA | TRBV4-3 | NA
TGCGCCAGCAGCTGGGGACAGGGGCTCAACTACGAGCAGTACTTC | CASSWGQGLNYEQYF | TRBJ2-7 | NA | TRBV5-1 | TRBD1
TGTGCCAGCAGCTTCCGACTAGCGGGAGAGTCGCAGTATTTT | CASSFRLAGESQYF | TRBJ2-3 | NA | TRBV7-9 | TRBD2
TGTGCCAGCAGCTCCTGGGACGGACGCCAAGAGACCCAGTACTTC | CASSSWDGRQETQYF | TRBJ2-5 | once | TRBV7-6 | NA
TGTGCCTGGAGTGTACGCGGGACTAGCGGGTGGGGGCCGGGGTACACCGGGGAGCTGTTTTTT | CAWSVRGTSGWGPGYTGELFF | TRBJ2-2 | once | TRBV30 | TRBD2
TGTGCCAGCAGCTTGATCACTAGCGGGAGGGGAACAGATACGCAGTATTTT | CASSLITSGRGTDTQYF | TRBJ2-3 | NA | TRBV7-9 | TRBD2
TGTGCCAGCAGCATACTAGCGGGAAAAGCAAATGAGCAGTTCTTC | CASSILAGKANEQFF | TRBJ2-1 | NA | TRBV9 | TRBD2
TGTGCCTGGATCGGTCGACAGGGTCCTCTTAACTATGGCTACACCTTC | CAWIGRQGPLNYGYTF | TRBJ1-2 | NA | TRBV30 | TRBD1
TGTGCCAGCAGGCTAAGAGGAACCTACGAGCAGTACTTC | CASRLRGTYEQYF | TRBJ2-7 | once | TRBV27 | NA
TGTGCCAGCAGCTTAGACAGGGACCCCAATTTCTATGGCTACACCTTC | CASSLDRDPNFYGYTF | TRBJ1-2 | once | TRBV7-6 | NA
TGTGCCAGCAGCGTAGGAGGACTACCTTCCTACGAGCAGTACTTC | CASSVGGLPSYEQYF | TRBJ2-7 | NA | TRBV9 | NA
TGTGCCAGTTCCGAAGGGGGTGAGCAGTTCTTC | CASSEGGEQFF | TRBJ2-1 | NA | TRBV6-5 | NA
TGTGCCAGCAGCTCTGGGACTAGCGGAACCACAGATACGCAGTATTTT | CASSSGTSGTTDTQYF | TRBJ2-3 | once | TRBV5-6 | TRBD2
TGTGCCAGCAGTGACGGGACAGTCTCCTACAATGAGCAGTTCTTC | CASSDGTVSYNEQFF | TRBJ2-1 | NA | TRBV6-1 | TRBD1
TGTGCCAGCAGTTACCGTGGGACAGGGGCTACGCTGCAGTACTTC | CASSYRGTGATLQYF | TRBJ2-7 | NA | TRBV6-5 | TRBD1
TGCACCAGCAAGGGAGAAGAAAGGGAGACCCAGTACTTC | CTSKGEERETQYF | TRBJ2-5 | NA | TRBV1 | NA
TGTGCCAGCAGCACTTCAGGGGGCTTAAATGAGCAGTTCTTC | CASSTSGGLNEQFF | TRBJ2-1 | NA | TRBV7-9 | TRBD1